This T cell receptor beta chain stems from a study of T-cell memory formation after mild COVID-19. This CDR3 is 16 amino acids long. V lost 5 bases to trimming and J lost 0 bases, with 17 bases between them. Germline assignment: CDR1 SEHNR and CDR2 FQNEAQ (reference sequence). 5'RACE primed from the constant segment yielded TCR alpha and TCR beta cDNA libraries bearing sample barcodes and UMIs. Via MiXCR, TCRdb re-called the 5' RACE reads, giving one row per CDR3 protein. Here the sample spans about 410,000 distinct CDR3 sequences, less than 25% being singletons. This chain joins TRBV7-9 and TRBJ2-7; no reliable D call. The sample was PBMCs or a T cell subset sorted from them (not recorded which). The TCR comes from an adult woman who had mild COVID-19 (a few samples of this study predate the infection). Cell type and time point are not known. The CDR3, as DNA: TGTGCCAGCAGCCCTATGGCGGCTTCCAGCTCCTACGAGCAGTACTTC. This sequence encodes CASSPMAASSSYEQYF.